The rows below give T cell receptor beta chains drawn from one sample of a study of long-term antiretroviral therapy in people with HIV. Assay: immunoSEQ multiplex PCR; the TCRdb copy retains only in-frame clones and omits some. The sample has 27,000 or so clones; 80% to 85% are singletons. Sample: unsorted PBMCs, taken 2.9 years after starting antiretroviral therapy. These receptors came from a man aged 45 to 65 with HIV. The CDR3 runs from the conserved cysteine through the conserved F or W. A D gene is named only where the DNA matches it firmly.

length: 17; D: NA; V: TRBV14; CDR3: CASSHLWGSRVHTEAFF
length: 15; D: TRBD1; V: TRBV18; CDR3: CASSTAPGTGGKQFF
length: 15; D: TRBD1; V: TRBV6-1; CDR3: CASRTGGSGANVLTF
length: 14; D: TRBD1; V: TRBV7-9; CDR3: CASSRTGGGSPLHF
length: 14; D: TRBD1; V: TRBV7-9; CDR3: CASSLDQGAHGYTF
length: 16; D: TRBD2; V: TRBV7-6; CDR3: CASSLPGTSGNNEQFF
length: 12; D: NA; V: TRBV13; CDR3: CASKEIQETQYF
length: 12; D: NA; V: TRBV6-6; CDR3: CATDYVNNGYTF
length: 15; D: NA; V: TRBV10-3; CDR3: CAISDSDPSTDTQYF
length: 15; D: TRBD2; V: TRBV7-2; CDR3: CASSSTSLWADTQYF
length: 15; D: NA; V: TRBV18; CDR3: CASSRGREKANEQFF
length: 15; D: NA; V: TRBV5-6; CDR3: CASSLRGTGANVLTF
length: 14; D: NA; V: TRBV28; CDR3: CASSSRPGYEKLFF
length: 15; D: NA; V: TRBV9; CDR3: CASSVRLEGHNEQFF
length: 14; D: TRBD1; V: TRBV10-3; CDR3: CAIRMDRENSPLHF